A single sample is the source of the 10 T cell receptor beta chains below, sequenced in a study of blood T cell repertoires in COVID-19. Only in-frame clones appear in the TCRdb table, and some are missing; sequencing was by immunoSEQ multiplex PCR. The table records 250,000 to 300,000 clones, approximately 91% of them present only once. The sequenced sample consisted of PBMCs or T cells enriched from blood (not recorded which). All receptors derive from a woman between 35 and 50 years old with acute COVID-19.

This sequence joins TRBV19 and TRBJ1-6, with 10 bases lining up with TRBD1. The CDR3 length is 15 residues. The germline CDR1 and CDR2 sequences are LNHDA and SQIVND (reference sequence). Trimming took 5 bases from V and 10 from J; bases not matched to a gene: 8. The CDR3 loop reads CASSGGTGAYSPLHF. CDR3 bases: TGTGCCAGTAGTGGTGGGACAGGGGCCTACTCACCCCTCCACTTT. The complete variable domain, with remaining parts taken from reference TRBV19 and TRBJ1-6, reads DGGITQSPKYLFRKEGQNVTLSCEQNLNHDAMYWYRQDPGQGLRLIYYSQIVNDFQKGDIAEGYSVSREKKESFPLTVTSAQKNPTAFYLCASSGGTGAYSPLHFGNGTRLTVT.

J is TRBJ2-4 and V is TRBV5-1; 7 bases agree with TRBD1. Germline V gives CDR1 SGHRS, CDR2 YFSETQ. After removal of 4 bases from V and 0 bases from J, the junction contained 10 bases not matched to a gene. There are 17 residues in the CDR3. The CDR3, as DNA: TGCGCCAGCAGCAAGGGACGGGACAGCATAGCCAAAAACATTCAGTACTTC. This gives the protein CASSKGRDSIAKNIQYF.

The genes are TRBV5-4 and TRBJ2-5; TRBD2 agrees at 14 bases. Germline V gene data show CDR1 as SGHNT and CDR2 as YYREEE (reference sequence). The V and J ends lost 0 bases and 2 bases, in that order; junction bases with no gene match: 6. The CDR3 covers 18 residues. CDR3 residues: CASSLGGTSGGAQETQYF. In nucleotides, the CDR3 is TGTGCCAGCAGCTTGGGCGGGACTAGCGGGGGAGCACAAGAGACCCAGTACTTC.

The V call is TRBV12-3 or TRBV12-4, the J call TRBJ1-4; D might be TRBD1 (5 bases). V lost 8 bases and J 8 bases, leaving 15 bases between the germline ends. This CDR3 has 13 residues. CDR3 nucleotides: TGTGCCAGCGGTCCTGACAGTCTAGAAAAACTGTTTTTT. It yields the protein CASGPDSLEKLFF.

The CDR3 DNA is TGTGCCAGCAGTCAAGCAGGACAGGTCGATGGCTACACCTTC. Residues: CASSQAGQVDGYTF. V usage is TRBV6-2 or TRBV6-3 and J usage is TRBJ1-2, with 7 bases fitting TRBD1. The CDR3 is 14 amino acids. Germline-derived CDR1 and CDR2 are MNHEY and SVGEGT. Trimming removed 5 bases from V and 6 bases from J; junction bases left unmatched: 9.

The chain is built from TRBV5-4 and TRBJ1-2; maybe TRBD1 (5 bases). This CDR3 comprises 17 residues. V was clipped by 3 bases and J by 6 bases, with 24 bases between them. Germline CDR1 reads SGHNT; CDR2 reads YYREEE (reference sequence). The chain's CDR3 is CASSSGEGWRKRDGYTF. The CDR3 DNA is TGTGCCAGCAGCTCCGGGGAGGGGTGGAGGAAGCGGGATGGCTACACCTTC.

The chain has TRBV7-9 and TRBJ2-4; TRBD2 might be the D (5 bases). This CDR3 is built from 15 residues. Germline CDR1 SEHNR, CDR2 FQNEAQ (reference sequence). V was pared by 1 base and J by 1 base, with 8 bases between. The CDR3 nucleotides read TGTGCCAGCAGCTTAGGGCTAGCCGCCAAAAACATTCAGTACTTC. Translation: CASSLGLAAKNIQYF. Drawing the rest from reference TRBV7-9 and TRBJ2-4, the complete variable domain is DTGVSQNPRHKITKRGQNVTFRCDPISEHNRLYWYRQTLGQGPEFLTYFQNEAQLEKSRLLSDRFSAERPKGSFSTLEIQRTEQGDSAMYLCASSLGLAAKNIQYFGAGTRLSVL.

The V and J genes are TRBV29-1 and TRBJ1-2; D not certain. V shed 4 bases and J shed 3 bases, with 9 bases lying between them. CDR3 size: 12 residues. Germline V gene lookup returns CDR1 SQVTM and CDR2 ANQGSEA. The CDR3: CSVAGGDYGYTF. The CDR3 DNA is TGCAGCGTTGCAGGAGGAGACTATGGCTACACCTTC.

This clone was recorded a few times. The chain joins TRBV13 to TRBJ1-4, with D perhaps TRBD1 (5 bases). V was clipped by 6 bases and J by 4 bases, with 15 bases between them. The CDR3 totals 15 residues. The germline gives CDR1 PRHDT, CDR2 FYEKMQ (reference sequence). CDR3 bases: TGTGCCAGCAGAAGGGGTGGGGCTCTTAATGAAAAACTGTTTTTT. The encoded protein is CASRRGGALNEKLFF.

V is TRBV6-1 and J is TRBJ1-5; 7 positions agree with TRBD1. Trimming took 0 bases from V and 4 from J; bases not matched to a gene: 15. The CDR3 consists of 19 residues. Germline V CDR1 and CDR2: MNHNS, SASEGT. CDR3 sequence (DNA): TGTGCCAGCAGTGAAGCGCTGACTTTGACCAACAGGGGAAATCAGCCCCAGCATTTT. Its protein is CASSEALTLTNRGNQPQHF.